Each of the 26 T cell receptor beta chains below was sequenced from the same sample in a study of lymphopenia after photon versus proton radiotherapy. Some clones are missing from TCRdb's copy, which holds only in-frame ones; the method was immunoSEQ multiplex PCR. The table lists 65,000 to 90,000 clones, around 92% of them singletons. Material: peripheral blood, obtained from a patient treated with photon-based radiotherapy. Receptor source: a woman in her thirties or forties with cholangiocarcinoma.

The chain has TRBV10-3 and TRBJ1-4; D remains ambiguous. Looked up from germline, CDR1 is ENHRY and CDR2 is SYGVKD. The ends were cut back, 0 bases at V and 8 bases at J, with 7 bases in the middle. The CDR3 totals 13 residues. The CDR3 DNA sequence: TGTGCCATCAGTGAGTCGATGGACGAAAAACTGTTTTTT. Translation gives CAISESMDEKLFF.

The genes are TRBV28 and TRBJ1-1; maybe TRBD1 (6 bases). The V end lost 8 bases, the J end lost 5 bases, and 12 bases lay between the germline ends. Per the germline V gene, CDR1 is MDHEN and CDR2 is SYDVKM. The CDR3 runs 12 residues. Here the CDR3 reads CASEGVKTEAFF. CDR3 DNA: TGTGCCAGCGAGGGGGTAAAGACTGAAGCTTTCTTT.

V usage is TRBV7-9 and J usage is TRBJ1-6, with 9 positions matching TRBD1. There are 14 residues in the CDR3. Germline-derived CDR1 and CDR2 are SEHNR and FQNEAQ (reference sequence). V gave up 5 bases and J gave up 9 bases; unmatched junction bases: 5. The DNA for the CDR3 is TGTGCCAGCAGCCCCGGACAGGGGAGTTCACCCCTCCACTTT. Amino acids: CASSPGQGSSPLHF.

The chain employs TRBV11-2 and TRBJ2-1; D uncertain. The germline CDR1 and CDR2 sequences are SGHAT and FQNNGV. V shed 4 bases and J shed 2 bases, with 15 bases lying between them. This CDR3 region has 16 residues. In DNA, the CDR3 is TGTGCCAGCAGCTCCCGAGGTGGAGTGACCTACAATGAGCAGTTCTTC. It yields the protein CASSSRGGVTYNEQFF. Variable domain in full (rest from reference TRBV11-2 and TRBJ2-1): EAGVAQSPRYKIIEKRQSVAFWCNPISGHATLYWYQQILGQGPKLLIQFQNNGVVDDSQLPKDRFSAERLKGVDSTLKIQPAKLEDSAVYLCASSSRGGVTYNEQFFGPGTRLTVL.

The chain joins TRBV5-1 to TRBJ2-5; tentative D call: TRBD2 (6 bases). Germline V gives CDR1 SGHRS, CDR2 YFSETQ. Trimming stripped 3 bases from V and 2 bases from J, with 11 bases between. The CDR3 runs 14 residues. The CDR3 spells CASSSGGVQETQYF. The CDR3 nucleotides read TGCGCCAGCAGCTCCGGGGGAGTTCAAGAGACCCAGTACTTC.

The chain combines TRBV19 with TRBJ1-1, with D possibly TRBD1 on 6 matching bases. Germline lookup yields CDR1 LNHDA and CDR2 SQIVND (reference sequence). The ends were cut back, 7 bases at V and 3 bases at J, with 9 bases in the middle. CDR3 length equals 12 residues. For the CDR3, the DNA is TGTGCCAGTACGCAGGGGTACACTGAAGCTTTCTTT. This gives the protein CASTQGYTEAFF.

The count of this clone is one. The chain joins TRBV5-6 to TRBJ1-3, with D hard to call. Germline-derived CDR1 and CDR2 are SGHDT and YYEEEE. The CDR3 covers 14 residues. Trimming removed 0 bases from V and 4 bases from J, with 8 bases in between. The CDR3 DNA is TGTGCCAGCAGCTTGGATGGCAGAGGAAACACCATATATTTT. Protein product: CASSLDGRGNTIYF. The variable domain in full, completed from reference TRBV5-6 and TRBJ1-3, reads DAGVTQSPTHLIKTRGQQVTLRCSPKSGHDTVSWYQQALGQGPQFIFQYYEEEERQRGNFPDRFSGHQFPNYSSELNVNALLLGDSALYLCASSLDGRGNTIYFGEGSWLTVV.

This chain joins TRBV10-2 and TRBJ1-5; D gene ambiguous. With 5 bases removed from V and 4 bases from J, the gap between germline ends came to 12 bases. This CDR3 contains 14 residues. Germline-derived CDR1 and CDR2 are WSHSY and SAAADI. Here the CDR3 reads CASSPGIGNQPQHF. CDR3 sequence (DNA): TGCGCCAGCAGTCCGGGGATAGGGAATCAGCCCCAGCATTTT.

The J gene is TRBJ1-2, the V gene TRBV5-1; D ambiguous. V dropped 0 bases and J dropped 4 bases, with 4 bases sitting between them. Germline CDR1 and CDR2: SGHRS and YFSETQ. The CDR3 is 12 amino acids. CDR3 DNA sequence: TGCGCCAGCAGCTTGGAAGGCTATGGCTACACCTTC. This translates into CASSLEGYGYTF.

The CDR3 DNA follows: TGCGCCAGCAGCTTAGCCGGGGCCAACGTCCTGACTTTC. This translates into CASSLAGANVLTF. The chain carries TRBV5-1 and TRBJ2-6; no definite D call. Germline V gives CDR1 SGHRS, CDR2 YFSETQ. V dropped 2 bases and J dropped 4 bases, with 4 bases sitting between them. There are 13 residues in the CDR3.

CDR3 protein: CSVTPWTGGMNTEAFF. CDR3 DNA sequence: TGCAGCGTTACCCCTTGGACAGGCGGAATGAACACTGAAGCTTTCTTT. The chain has TRBV29-1 and TRBJ1-1; TRBD1 matches 7 bases. The germline V gene encodes CDR1 SQVTM and CDR2 ANQGSEA. After removal of 5 bases from V and 0 bases from J, the junction contained 12 bases not matched to a gene. This CDR3 spans 16 amino acids.

This chain joins TRBV19 and TRBJ2-3; D gene ambiguous. From germline, CDR1 is LNHDA and CDR2 SQIVND (reference sequence). This CDR3 has 15 amino acids. V was trimmed by 6 bases and J by 0 bases, leaving 13 bases between them. The CDR3 sequence is CASRVLHTSTDTQYF. CDR3 bases: TGTGCCAGTAGAGTCCTTCATACTAGCACAGATACGCAGTATTTT.

The chain combines TRBV2 with TRBJ2-1; D ambiguous. Germline V gives CDR1 SNHLY, CDR2 FYNNEI. V was clipped by 6 bases and J by 4 bases, with 16 bases between them. The CDR3 has 15 residues. The CDR3 region has the DNA TGTGCCAGCAGGGGCAGTGAACCGGCGTACAATGAGCAGTTCTTC. It specifies CASRGSEPAYNEQFF. The complete variable domain, with remaining parts taken from reference TRBV2 and TRBJ2-1, reads EPEVTQTPSHQVTQMGQEVILRCVPISNHLYFYWYRQILGQKVEFLVSFYNNEISEKSEIFDDQFSVERPDGSNFTLKIRSTKLEDSAMYFCASRGSEPAYNEQFFGPGTRLTVL.

The CDR3 nucleotides are TGCGCCAGCAGCCTCTTTTCGGTAGGGGGGTACGAGCAGTACTTC. It is translated as CASSLFSVGGYEQYF. This sequence joins TRBV5-1 and TRBJ2-7; D may correspond to TRBD1 or TRBD2 (6 bases each). Germline CDR1 and CDR2: SGHRS and YFSETQ. The V end lost 4 bases, the J end lost 4 bases, and 18 bases lay between the germline ends. The CDR3 runs to 15 residues.

The chain is built from TRBV13 and TRBJ2-2; 9 bases map to TRBD2. The CDR3 loop spans 17 amino acids. Germline V lookup: CDR1 PRHDT, CDR2 FYEKMQ (reference sequence). Trimming at V came to 5 bases and at J to 2 bases, leaving 9 bases not matched to a gene. The CDR3 DNA reads TGTGCCAGCAGCCTCGGGGGAGCGGGGGGTAACACCGGGGAGCTGTTTTTT. Translated, it gives CASSLGGAGGNTGELFF.

V gene TRBV7-3 combines with J gene TRBJ2-6; D is ambiguous. CDR1 and CDR2 from the germline V gene are SGHTA and FQGTGA. The CDR3 is 18 amino acids. The V gene lost 2 bases and the J gene lost 2 bases, with 16 bases spanning the gap. In DNA, the CDR3 is TGTGCCAGCAGCTTATCCGGCTGGTCTCTAACTGGGGCCAACGTCCTGACTTTC. This translates into CASSLSGWSLTGANVLTF. Based on the CDR3 plus reference TRBV7-3 and TRBJ2-6, the full variable domain is GAGVSQTPSNKVTEKGKYVELRCDPISGHTALYWYRQSLGQGPEFLIYFQGTGAADDSGLPNDRFFAVRPEGSVSTLKIQRTERGDSAVYLCASSLSGWSLTGANVLTFGAGSRLTVL.

The chain couples TRBV27 to TRBJ1-1, with TRBD1 as a possible D gene (6 bases). The V gene's germline CDR1 is MNHEY and CDR2 SMNVEV (reference sequence). The CDR3 runs to 16 residues. V was cut by 3 bases and J by 1 base, with 15 bases left in between. The CDR3 here is CASSFHWGGPNTEAFF. Written as DNA, the CDR3 is TGTGCCAGCAGTTTCCATTGGGGGGGGCCGAACACTGAAGCTTTCTTT.

J is TRBJ2-5 and V is TRBV5-1; 10 bases align to TRBD2. CDR3 size: 14 residues. J gave up 5 bases and V 5 bases, and 6 bases lay outside the gene matches. Germline CDR1 reads SGHRS; CDR2 reads YFSETQ. CDR3: CASSPLAGEETQYF. In DNA form, the CDR3 reads TGCGCCAGCAGTCCTCTAGCGGGGGAGGAGACCCAGTACTTC.

The rearrangement links TRBV19 to TRBJ1-3, with TRBD1 as a possible D gene (5 bases). CDR3 length: 15 amino acids. The ends were cut back, 1 base at V and 4 bases at J, with 11 bases in the middle. CDR1 LNHDA and CDR2 SQIVND come from the germline V gene (reference sequence). This chain's CDR3 is CASSIGGAPGNTIYF. CDR3 DNA: TGTGCCAGTAGTATAGGTGGGGCTCCAGGAAACACCATATATTTT.

This chain uses TRBV10-1 with TRBJ2-7; maybe TRBD1 (5 bases). The V end lost 3 bases, the J end lost 1 base, and 10 bases lay between the germline ends. CDR1 WNHNN and CDR2 SYGVQD come from the germline V gene (reference sequence). This CDR3 is built from 14 residues. The DNA of the CDR3 is TGCGCCAGCAGTGAAAAAGGGGCTTCCTACGAGCAGTACTTC. This gives the protein CASSEKGASYEQYF.

This clone was found once. This sequence joins TRBV18 and TRBJ1-6; D is possibly TRBD1 (5 bases). This CDR3 contains 13 residues. Deletions cut 6 bases from V and 6 bases from J, with 9 bases between. CDR1 is KGHSH, CDR2 LQKENI, per germline. The CDR3 DNA is TGTGCCAGCTCGTCCAGGGTTAATTCACCCCTCCACTTT. It is translated as CASSSRVNSPLHF.

This chain joins TRBV19 and TRBJ2-1; 9 bases agree with TRBD2. This CDR3 contains 13 residues. V lost 7 bases and J lost 3; bases outside the gene matches: 1. In germline, CDR1 is LNHDA, CDR2 SQIVND (reference sequence). This CDR3 reads CASTLAGYNEQFF. The CDR3 region has the DNA TGTGCCAGTACACTAGCGGGCTACAATGAGCAGTTCTTC. Drawing the rest from reference TRBV19 and TRBJ2-1, the complete variable domain is DGGITQSPKYLFRKEGQNVTLSCEQNLNHDAMYWYRQDPGQGLRLIYYSQIVNDFQKGDIAEGYSVSREKKESFPLTVTSAQKNPTAFYLCASTLAGYNEQFFGPGTRLTVL.

This clone showed up just once. The V and J genes are TRBV7-2 and TRBJ2-5; 10 nucleotides line up with TRBD1. This CDR3 is built from 14 residues. Germline values: CDR1 SGHTA, CDR2 FQGNSA. V trimming: 5 bases; J trimming: 4 bases; junction bases outside the gene matches: 4. CDR3 region: CASSPGQGRETQYF. The DNA of the CDR3 is TGTGCCAGCAGCCCGGGACAGGGGAGAGAGACCCAGTACTTC.

The gene calls are TRBV20-1 and TRBJ2-3, with unresolved D. The CDR3 has 11 residues. V dropped 6 bases and J dropped 8 bases, with 12 bases sitting between them. Germline V CDR1 and CDR2: DFQATT, SNEGSKA (reference sequence). DNA of the CDR3: TGCAGTGCCCTTAGTGGCTCTACGCAGTATTTT. Protein sequence: CSALSGSTQYF.

The chain uses TRBV6-6 and TRBJ2-5; D tentatively fits TRBD1 or TRBD2 (6 bases each). V was cut by 6 bases and J by 7 bases, with 21 bases left in between. This CDR3 contains 15 residues. Germline CDR1 and CDR2: MNHNY and SVGAGI (reference sequence). The CDR3 nucleotides are TGTGCCAGCAGCCCCAGTAGAGCCAGGGGAGGGACCCAGTACTTC. Its translation is CASSPSRARGGTQYF.

The rearrangement links TRBV7-2 to TRBJ1-3; no definite D call. The germline V and J ends were trimmed by 6 bases and 0 bases, with 12 bases remaining between them. CDR1 and CDR2 from the germline V gene are SGHTA and FQGNSA. The CDR3 loop spans 15 amino acids. In DNA form, the CDR3 reads TGTGCCAGCAGACCCGGACTTGCCTCTGGAAACACCATATATTTT. This gives the protein CASRPGLASGNTIYF.